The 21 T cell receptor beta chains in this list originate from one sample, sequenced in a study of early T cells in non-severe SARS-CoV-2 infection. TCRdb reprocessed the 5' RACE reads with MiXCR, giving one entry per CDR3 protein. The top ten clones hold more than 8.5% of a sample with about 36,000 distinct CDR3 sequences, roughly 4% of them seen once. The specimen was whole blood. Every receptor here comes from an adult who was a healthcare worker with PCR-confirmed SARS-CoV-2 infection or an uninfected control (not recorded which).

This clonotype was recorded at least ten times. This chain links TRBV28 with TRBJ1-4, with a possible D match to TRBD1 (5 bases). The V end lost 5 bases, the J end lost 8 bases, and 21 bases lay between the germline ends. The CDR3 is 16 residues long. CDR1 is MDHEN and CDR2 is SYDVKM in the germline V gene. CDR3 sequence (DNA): TGTGCCAGCAGTGTACAGACCGGGACCCGGCGGGAAAAACTGTTTTTT. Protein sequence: CASSVQTGTRREKLFF.

The CDR3 sequence: CASSWGETQYF. In DNA, the CDR3 is TGTGCCAGCAGCTGGGGGGAGACCCAGTACTTC. The V and J genes are TRBV6-5 and TRBJ2-5, with D perhaps being TRBD1 or TRBD2 (5 bases each). Trimming took 6 bases from V and 5 from J, leaving 7 bases between them. The germline V gene encodes CDR1 MNHEY and CDR2 SVGAGI. The CDR3 contains 11 residues.

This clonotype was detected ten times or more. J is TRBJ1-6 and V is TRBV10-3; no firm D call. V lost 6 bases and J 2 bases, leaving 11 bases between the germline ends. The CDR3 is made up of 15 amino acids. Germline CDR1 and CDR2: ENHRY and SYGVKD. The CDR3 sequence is CAIRDVSAYNSPLHF. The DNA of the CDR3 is TGTGCCATCAGGGACGTATCGGCCTATAATTCACCCCTCCACTTT.

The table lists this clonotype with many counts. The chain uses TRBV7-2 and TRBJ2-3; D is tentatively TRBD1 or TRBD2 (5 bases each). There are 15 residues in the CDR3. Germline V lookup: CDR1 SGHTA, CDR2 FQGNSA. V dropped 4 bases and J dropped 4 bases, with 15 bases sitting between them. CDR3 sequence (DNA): TGTGCCAGCAGCTGGCCGCAGGGAGCCTCAGATACGCAGTATTTT. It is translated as CASSWPQGASDTQYF.

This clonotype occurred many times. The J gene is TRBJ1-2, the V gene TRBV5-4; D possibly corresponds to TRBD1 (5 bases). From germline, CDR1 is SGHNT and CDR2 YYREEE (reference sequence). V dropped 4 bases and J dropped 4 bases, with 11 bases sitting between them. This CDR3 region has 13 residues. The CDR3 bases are TGTGCCAGCAGCGCTACAGGTCTCTATGGCTACACCTTC. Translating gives CASSATGLYGYTF.

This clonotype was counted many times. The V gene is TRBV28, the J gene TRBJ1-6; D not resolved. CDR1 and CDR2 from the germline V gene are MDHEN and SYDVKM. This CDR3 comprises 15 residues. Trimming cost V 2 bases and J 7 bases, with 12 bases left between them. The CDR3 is CASSLTGRSNSPLHF. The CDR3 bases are TGTGCCAGCAGTTTAACGGGCCGCTCGAATTCACCCCTCCACTTT.

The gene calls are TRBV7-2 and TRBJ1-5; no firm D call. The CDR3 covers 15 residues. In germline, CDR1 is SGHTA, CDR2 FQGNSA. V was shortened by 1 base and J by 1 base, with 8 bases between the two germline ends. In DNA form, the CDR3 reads TGTGCCAGCAGCTTAGGGGCTGTGAGCAATCAGCCCCAGCATTTT. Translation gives CASSLGAVSNQPQHF.

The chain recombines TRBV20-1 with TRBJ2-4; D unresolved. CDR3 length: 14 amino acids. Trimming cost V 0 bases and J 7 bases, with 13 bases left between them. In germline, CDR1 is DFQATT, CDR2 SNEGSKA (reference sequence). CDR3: CSAREGFGRNIQYF. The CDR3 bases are TGCAGTGCTAGAGAGGGATTCGGGCGGAACATTCAGTACTTC.

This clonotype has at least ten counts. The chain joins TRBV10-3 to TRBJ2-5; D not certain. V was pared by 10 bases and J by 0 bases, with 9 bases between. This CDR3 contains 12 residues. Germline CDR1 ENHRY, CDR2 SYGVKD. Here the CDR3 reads CATRNHQETQYF. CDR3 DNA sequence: TGTGCCACAAGAAATCACCAAGAGACCCAGTACTTC.

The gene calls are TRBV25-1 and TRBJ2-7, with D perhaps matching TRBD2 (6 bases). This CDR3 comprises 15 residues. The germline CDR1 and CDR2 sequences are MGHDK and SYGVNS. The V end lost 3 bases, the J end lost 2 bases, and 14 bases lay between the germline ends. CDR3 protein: CASSDRGREAYEQYF. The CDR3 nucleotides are TGTGCCAGCAGTGATCGGGGGAGAGAGGCCTACGAGCAGTACTTC.

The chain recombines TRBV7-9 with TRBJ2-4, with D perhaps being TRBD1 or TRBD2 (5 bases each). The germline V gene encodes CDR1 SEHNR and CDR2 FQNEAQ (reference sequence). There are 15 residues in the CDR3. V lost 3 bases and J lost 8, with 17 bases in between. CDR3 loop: CASSFPGTPDDIQYF. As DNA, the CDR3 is TGTGCCAGCAGCTTCCCAGGGACCCCAGACGACATTCAGTACTTC.

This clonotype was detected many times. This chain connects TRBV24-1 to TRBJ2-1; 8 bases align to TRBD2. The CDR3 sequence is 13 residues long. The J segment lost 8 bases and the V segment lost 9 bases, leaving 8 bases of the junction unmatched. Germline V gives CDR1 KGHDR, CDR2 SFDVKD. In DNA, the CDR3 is TGTGCCACCTCGTTTCCGGGAGGGCATGAGCAGTTCTTC. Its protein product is CATSFPGGHEQFF.

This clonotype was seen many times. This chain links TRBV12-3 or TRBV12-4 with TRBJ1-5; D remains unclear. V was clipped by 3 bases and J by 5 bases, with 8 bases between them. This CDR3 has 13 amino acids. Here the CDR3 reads CASSLAEDQPQHF. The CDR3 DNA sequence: TGTGCCAGCAGTTTGGCCGAGGATCAGCCCCAGCATTTT.

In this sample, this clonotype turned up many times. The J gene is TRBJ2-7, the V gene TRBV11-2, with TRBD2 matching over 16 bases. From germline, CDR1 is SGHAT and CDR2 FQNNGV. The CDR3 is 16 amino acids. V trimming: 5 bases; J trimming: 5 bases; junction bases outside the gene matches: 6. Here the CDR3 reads CASSQGTSGRAHEQYV. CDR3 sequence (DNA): TGTGCCAGCAGCCAGGGGACTAGCGGGAGGGCCCACGAGCAGTACGTC.

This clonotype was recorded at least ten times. The CDR3 DNA reads as TGTGCCAGCAGTTATTTGCTAGCGGGAGAATTATTCGCCGGGGAGCTGTTTTTT. This translates into CASSYLLAGELFAGELFF. The chain uses TRBV6-5 and TRBJ2-2; 10 bases map to TRBD2. V shed 3 bases and J 6 bases; nucleotides not matched to a gene: 13. Germline CDR1 reads MNHEY; CDR2 reads SVGAGI. The CDR3 sequence is 18 residues long.

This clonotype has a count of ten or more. CDR3 in amino acids: CASSFRGAYNEQFF. Written as DNA, the CDR3 is TGTGCCAGCAGCTTCCGGGGAGCGTACAATGAGCAGTTCTTC. The V gene is TRBV13, the J gene TRBJ2-1; D perhaps matches TRBD2 (5 bases). The CDR3 is 14 amino acids. V lost 3 bases and J lost 4, with 10 bases in between. Looked up from germline, CDR1 is PRHDT and CDR2 is FYEKMQ (reference sequence).

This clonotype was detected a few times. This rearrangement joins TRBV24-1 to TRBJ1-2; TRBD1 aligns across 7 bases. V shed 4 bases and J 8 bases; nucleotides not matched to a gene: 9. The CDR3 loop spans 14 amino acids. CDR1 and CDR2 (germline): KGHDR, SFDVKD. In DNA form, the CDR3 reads TGTGCCACCAGTGACCACGGGACAGCTTCGGGCTACACCTTC. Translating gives CATSDHGTASGYTF.

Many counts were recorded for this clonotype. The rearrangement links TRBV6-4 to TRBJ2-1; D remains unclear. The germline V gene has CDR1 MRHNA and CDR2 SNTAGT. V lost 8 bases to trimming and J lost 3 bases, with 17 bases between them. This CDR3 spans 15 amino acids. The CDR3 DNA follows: TGTGCCAGCCGGCAAGAACCCGCAGGCTACAATGAGCAGTTCTTC. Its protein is CASRQEPAGYNEQFF.

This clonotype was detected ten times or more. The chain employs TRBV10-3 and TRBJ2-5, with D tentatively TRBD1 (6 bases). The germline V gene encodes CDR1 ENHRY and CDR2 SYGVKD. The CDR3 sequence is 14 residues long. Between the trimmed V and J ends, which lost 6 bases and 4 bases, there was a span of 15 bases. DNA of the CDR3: TGTGCCATCAGGGGGTCAGGGGCAGGAGAGACCCAGTACTTC. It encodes CAIRGSGAGETQYF.

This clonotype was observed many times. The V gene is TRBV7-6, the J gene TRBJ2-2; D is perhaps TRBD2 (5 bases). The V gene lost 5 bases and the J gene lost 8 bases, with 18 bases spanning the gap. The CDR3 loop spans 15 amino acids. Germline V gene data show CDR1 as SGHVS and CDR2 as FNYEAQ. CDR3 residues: CASSPRDYLFGELFF. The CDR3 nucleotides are TGTGCCAGCAGCCCACGAGACTACCTCTTTGGGGAGCTGTTTTTT.

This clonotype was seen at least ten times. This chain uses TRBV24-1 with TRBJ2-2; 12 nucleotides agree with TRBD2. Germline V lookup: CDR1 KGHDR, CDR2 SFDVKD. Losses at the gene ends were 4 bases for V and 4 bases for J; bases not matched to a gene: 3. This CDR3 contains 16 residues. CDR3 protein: CATSETSGSGTGELFF. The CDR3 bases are TGTGCCACCAGTGAGACTAGCGGGAGCGGCACCGGGGAGCTGTTTTTT.